This T cell receptor beta chain originates from a study of blood T cell repertoires in COVID-19. Study summary: The cDNA or gDNA used as material had been derived from T cells, B-cell-depleted T cells, or PBMCs.

The CDR3 is 13 amino acids. Germline V gives CDR1 SNHLY, CDR2 FYNNEI. V trimming: 7 bases; J trimming: 5 bases; junction bases outside the gene matches: 7. Profiling relied on immunoSEQ multiplex PCR, and the TCRdb table lists in-frame clones only, not all of them. Found here are 130,000 or so clones, 88% of them singletons; the top ten hold around 2.3%. Seattle researchers signed up patients amid active infection and tracked them longitudinally. Sequencing was carried out using peripheral blood. The rearrangement links TRBV2 to TRBJ2-7; 8 nucleotides line up with TRBD2. The receptor was isolated from a human donor with COVID-19, enrolled during active disease. The donor label of this sample is uncertain. Here the CDR3 reads CASTPTSVNEQYF. DNA of the CDR3: TGTGCCAGCACTCCGACTAGCGTCAACGAGCAGTACTTC.